Listed below are T cell receptor beta chains from one sample, sequenced in a study of cytomegalovirus exposure and HLA in healthy donors. Only in-frame clones appear in the TCRdb table, and some are missing; sequencing was by immunoSEQ multiplex PCR. The data hold more than 110,000 clones, with 60% to 80% observed a single time. The sample was PBMCs. All receptors derive from a woman aged 25 to 39 in good health and CMV-seronegative. CDR3s include the opening cysteine and the closing phenylalanine or tryptophan. Fields, in order: CDR3 protein, CDR3 DNA, clone size, J gene, D gene, V gene. A D gene is named only where the DNA matches it firmly. Expanded clones are given a class, and other clones once, few, many or no size at all.

CDR3 protein: CASSLGTSGSTDEQFF; CDR3 DNA: TGTGCCAGCAGCTTAGGGACTAGCGGGAGCACGGATGAGCAGTTCTTC; clone size: NA; J gene: TRBJ2-1; D gene: TRBD2; V gene: TRBV7-3
CDR3 protein: CAWAGVGNEQYF; CDR3 DNA: TGTGCCTGGGCGGGAGTCGGGAACGAGCAGTACTTC; clone size: NA; J gene: TRBJ2-7; D gene: TRBD2; V gene: TRBV30
CDR3 protein: CASSGGYGYTF; CDR3 DNA: TGTGCCAGCAGTGGGGGGTATGGCTACACCTTC; clone size: NA; J gene: TRBJ1-2; D gene: NA; V gene: TRBV28
CDR3 protein: CAISETRQAQGNTIYF; CDR3 DNA: TGTGCCATCAGTGAGACTCGACAAGCCCAAGGAAACACCATATATTTT; clone size: NA; J gene: TRBJ1-3; D gene: NA; V gene: TRBV10-3
CDR3 protein: CASSYRPAGVSEQYF; CDR3 DNA: TGTGCCAGCAGTTACCGCCCAGCGGGAGTATCCGAGCAGTACTTC; clone size: NA; J gene: TRBJ2-7; D gene: TRBD2; V gene: TRBV6-5
CDR3 protein: CASSDGSGNTEAFF; CDR3 DNA: TGCGCCAGCAGTGATGGGTCAGGAAACACTGAAGCTTTCTTT; clone size: NA; J gene: TRBJ1-1; D gene: NA; V gene: TRBV10-1
CDR3 protein: CASSPDSGQTQYF; CDR3 DNA: TGTGCCAGCAGCCCGGACAGTGGGCAGACCCAGTACTTC; clone size: NA; J gene: TRBJ2-5; D gene: NA; V gene: TRBV7-9
CDR3 protein: CASKAGEDRTGELFF; CDR3 DNA: TGTGCCAGCAAAGCGGGAGAGGATAGGACCGGGGAGCTGTTTTTT; clone size: NA; J gene: TRBJ2-2; D gene: TRBD2; V gene: TRBV2
CDR3 protein: CASSFGTGGVYEQYF; CDR3 DNA: TGTGCCAGCAGTTTTGGTACAGGGGGCGTCTACGAGCAGTACTTC; clone size: few; J gene: TRBJ2-7; D gene: TRBD1; V gene: TRBV28
CDR3 protein: CASSVDRVDRNQPQHF; CDR3 DNA: TGTGCCAGCAGTGTTGACCGGGTCGACCGCAATCAGCCCCAGCATTTT; clone size: NA; J gene: TRBJ1-5; D gene: NA; V gene: TRBV2
CDR3 protein: CASSVEYGGGETQYF; CDR3 DNA: TGTGCCAGCAGCGTAGAATACGGGGGGGGAGAGACCCAGTACTTC; clone size: NA; J gene: TRBJ2-5; D gene: TRBD2; V gene: TRBV9
CDR3 protein: CASSQTVESTDTQYF; CDR3 DNA: TGCGCCAGCAGCCAGACAGTAGAGAGCACAGATACGCAGTATTTT; clone size: NA; J gene: TRBJ2-3; D gene: NA; V gene: TRBV5-1
CDR3 protein: CASSPQGRDQPQHF; CDR3 DNA: TGTGCCAGCTCACCACAGGGGAGGGATCAGCCCCAGCATTTT; clone size: NA; J gene: TRBJ1-5; D gene: NA; V gene: TRBV18
CDR3 protein: CASSQDQAGGYSGANVLTF; CDR3 DNA: TGCGCCAGCAGCCAAGACCAGGCAGGGGGCTACTCTGGGGCCAACGTCCTGACTTTC; clone size: NA; J gene: TRBJ2-6; D gene: TRBD1; V gene: TRBV4-1
CDR3 protein: CASSLGQVQETQYF; CDR3 DNA: TGTGCCAGCAGCTTGGGGCAGGTCCAAGAGACCCAGTACTTC; clone size: NA; J gene: TRBJ2-5; D gene: NA; V gene: TRBV5-8
CDR3 protein: CASREGAGLYNEQFF; CDR3 DNA: TGTGCCAGCAGGGAAGGAGCGGGCTTGTACAATGAGCAGTTCTTC; clone size: few; J gene: TRBJ2-1; D gene: NA; V gene: TRBV6-1
CDR3 protein: CASSVAGQGFGTDTQYF; CDR3 DNA: TGTGCCAGCAGCGTCGCAGGACAGGGATTTGGCACAGATACGCAGTATTTT; clone size: NA; J gene: TRBJ2-3; D gene: TRBD1; V gene: TRBV11-2
CDR3 protein: CASSSPASGNTIYF; CDR3 DNA: TGTGCCAGCAGTTCCCCCGCGTCTGGAAACACCATATATTTT; clone size: NA; J gene: TRBJ1-3; D gene: NA; V gene: TRBV28
CDR3 protein: CSSSFYRGRENTIYF; CDR3 DNA: TGTTCCAGCAGCTTTTACAGGGGTAGAGAAAACACCATATATTTT; clone size: few; J gene: TRBJ1-3; D gene: TRBD1; V gene: TRBV7-9
CDR3 protein: CAISVGGSANTGELFF; CDR3 DNA: TGTGCCATCAGTGTGGGGGGGTCGGCTAACACCGGGGAGCTGTTTTTT; clone size: NA; J gene: TRBJ2-2; D gene: TRBD2; V gene: TRBV10-3
CDR3 protein: CASRPAGPNEKLFF; CDR3 DNA: TGTGCCAGCAGACCCGCAGGCCCCAATGAAAAACTGTTTTTT; clone size: NA; J gene: TRBJ1-4; D gene: NA; V gene: TRBV28
CDR3 protein: CASSKFAGTGNTEAFF; CDR3 DNA: TGTGCCAGCAGCAAATTCGCCGGGACAGGGAACACTGAAGCTTTCTTT; clone size: few; J gene: TRBJ1-1; D gene: NA; V gene: TRBV21-1
CDR3 protein: CAISESWTEDGYTF; CDR3 DNA: TGTGCCATCAGTGAGTCTTGGACTGAAGATGGCTACACCTTC; clone size: NA; J gene: TRBJ1-2; D gene: NA; V gene: TRBV10-3
CDR3 protein: CAWSVQGGDTQYF; CDR3 DNA: TGTGCCTGGAGTGTGCAGGGGGGAGATACGCAGTATTTT; clone size: NA; J gene: TRBJ2-3; D gene: NA; V gene: TRBV30
CDR3 protein: CASSDSNTGELFF; CDR3 DNA: TGTGCCAGCAGTGACTCGAACACCGGGGAGCTGTTTTTT; clone size: NA; J gene: TRBJ2-2; D gene: NA; V gene: TRBV25-1
CDR3 protein: CASSPFGGGSSGNTIYF; CDR3 DNA: TGCGCCAGCAGCCCTTTCGGGGGAGGGAGCTCTGGAAACACCATATATTTT; clone size: few; J gene: TRBJ1-3; D gene: NA; V gene: TRBV5-1
CDR3 protein: CASSPSNRPEGEKLFF; CDR3 DNA: TGTGCCAGCAGCCCCTCCAACCGGCCCGAGGGAGAAAAACTGTTTTTT; clone size: NA; J gene: TRBJ1-4; D gene: NA; V gene: TRBV7-9
CDR3 protein: CASREDVWGLAFF; CDR3 DNA: TGTGCCAGCAGGGAGGACGTGTGGGGATTGGCTTTCTTT; clone size: NA; J gene: TRBJ1-1; D gene: NA; V gene: TRBV6-1
CDR3 protein: CASSLDHVNIQYF; CDR3 DNA: TGTGCCAGCAGCTTAGATCATGTAAACATTCAGTACTTC; clone size: NA; J gene: TRBJ2-4; D gene: NA; V gene: TRBV11-2
CDR3 protein: CASSSRTSGSTDTQYF; CDR3 DNA: TGTGCCAGCAGCTCCCGGACTAGCGGGAGCACAGATACGCAGTATTTT; clone size: NA; J gene: TRBJ2-3; D gene: TRBD2; V gene: TRBV7-2
CDR3 protein: CASSFRDRVTDTQYF; CDR3 DNA: TGTGCCAGCAGCTTCCGGGACAGGGTCACAGATACGCAGTATTTT; clone size: NA; J gene: TRBJ2-3; D gene: TRBD1; V gene: TRBV6-4